The next 23 T cell receptor beta chains were all read from a single sample in a study of diagnostic markers for celiac disease. TCRdb reprocessed the reads and stores each CDR3 protein as one record, lacking DNA. The sample has about 2,000 distinct CDR3 sequences; the top ten hold 17%. The sample consisted of either unsorted cells or a sorted T cell fraction (not recorded which). The receptors stem from a human donor. This table probably holds off-target reads from a library built for another chain.

The V and J genes are TRBV20-1 and TRBJ1-5; as DNA is missing, the TRBD1 call by TCRdb cannot be tested. The germline V gene has CDR1 DFQATT and CDR2 SNEGSKA (reference sequence). This CDR3 spans 13 amino acids. CDR3 loop: CSARDRGDQPQHF.

The V gene is TRBV6-5, the J gene TRBJ2-5; TCRdb calls TRBD1, which cannot be checked without DNA. Per the germline V gene, CDR1 is MNHEY and CDR2 is SVGAGI. This CDR3 is 16 amino acids long. CDR3 sequence reads: CASSQGQAQAKETQYF.

The chain carries TRBV28 and TRBJ2-7; absent DNA, TCRdb's TRBD1 call cannot be checked. The germline V gene has CDR1 MDHEN and CDR2 SYDVKM. The length of the CDR3 is 12 residues. Here the CDR3 reads CASSSGQYEQYF.

By frequency, this clonotype is large (0.1 to 1%). The chain employs TRBV7-2 and TRBJ1-1; checking the TCRdb D call of TRBD1 is not possible without DNA. From germline, CDR1 is SGHTA and CDR2 FQGNSA. This CDR3 contains 13 residues. CDR3 sequence reads: CASLQGMNTEAFF.

Measured by frequency, this clonotype is large. The chain couples TRBV12-3 or TRBV12-4 to TRBJ1-1. The CDR3 contains 15 residues. CDR3 residues: CASSLGEGMNTEAFF.

This clonotype registers medium-sized by frequency. CDR3 sequence: CASSQAFAGGSYEQYF. The chain couples TRBV4-2 to TRBJ2-7. The germline CDR1 and CDR2 sequences are LGHNA and YNFKEQ. The CDR3 spans 16 residues.

Measured by frequency, this clonotype is large. The chain employs TRBV16 and TRBJ1-5; absent DNA, TCRdb's TRBD1 call cannot be checked. The germline gives CDR1 KGHSY, CDR2 FQNENV. This CDR3 is built from 14 residues. CDR3 residues: CASSLSPGDQPQHF.

V and J are TRBV5-1 and TRBJ2-7; TCRdb returns TRBD1, unconfirmable since there is no DNA. The germline V gene encodes CDR1 SGHRS and CDR2 YFSETQ. There are 15 residues in the CDR3. The CDR3 spells CASSLPAGGSYEQYF.

The genes are TRBV4-2 and TRBJ2-1; without DNA, the TCRdb call of TRBD2 cannot be checked. Per the germline V gene, CDR1 is LGHNA and CDR2 is YNFKEQ. This CDR3 region has 21 residues. The CDR3 protein is CASSQGPSRGSGGSSYNEQFF.

This clonotype is called medium-sized based on its frequency. This sequence joins TRBV6-5 and TRBJ2-5. The CDR3 loop spans 15 amino acids. Germline CDR1 MNHEY, CDR2 SVGAGI. CDR3 sequence reads: CASSYSFSSRETQYF.

This clonotype is called large based on its frequency. The V call is TRBV12-3 or TRBV12-4, the J call TRBJ2-3; the TRBD2 assignment by TCRdb is unverifiable without DNA. CDR3 length equals 14 residues. CDR3 region: CASSPRGSADTQYF.

Considering frequency, this clonotype is large. The chain's CDR3 is CASSLGLASLHF. The chain employs TRBV7-9 and TRBJ1-6. Germline V gene data show CDR1 as SEHNR and CDR2 as FQNEAQ (reference sequence). The CDR3 consists of 12 residues.

This chain connects TRBV7-2 to TRBJ2-1; as DNA is missing, the TRBD1 call by TCRdb cannot be tested. From germline, CDR1 is SGHTA and CDR2 FQGNSA. CDR3 length: 15 amino acids. CDR3 amino acids: CASSLARRGNNEQFF.

This clonotype ranks as medium-sized (0.01 to 0.1%) in terms of frequency. This rearrangement joins TRBV20-1 to TRBJ1-4. The CDR3 is 13 residues long. From germline, CDR1 is DFQATT and CDR2 SNEGSKA (reference sequence). CDR3 protein: CSAHTTLDEKLFF.

V and J are TRBV18 and TRBJ1-5. The CDR3 consists of 15 residues. From germline, CDR1 is KGHSH and CDR2 LQKENI. The CDR3 loop is CASSPEATGYQPQHF.

By frequency, this clonotype is large. The gene calls are TRBV7-2 and TRBJ1-1. There are 15 residues in the CDR3. Per the germline V gene, CDR1 is SGHTA and CDR2 is FQGNSA. The CDR3 reads CASSPNMGGGAEAFF.

This clonotype is called medium-sized based on its frequency. The J gene is TRBJ2-1, the V gene TRBV7-2; TCRdb outputs TRBD2, but without DNA this stays unchecked. Germline V CDR1 and CDR2: SGHTA, FQGNSA. There are 16 residues in the CDR3. This CDR3 reads CASSPPGLARYNEQFF.

V gene TRBV28 combines with J gene TRBJ2-1; TCRdb lists TRBD2, though no DNA is available to test this call. Germline-derived CDR1 and CDR2 are MDHEN and SYDVKM. The CDR3 loop spans 15 amino acids. CDR3: CASSLMASGGYEQFF.

The chain combines TRBV5-1 with TRBJ1-1. Germline V CDR1 and CDR2: SGHRS, YFSETQ. The CDR3 has 16 residues. CDR3 sequence: CASSLGSSIRNTEAFF.

V gene TRBV7-7 combines with J gene TRBJ2-2; absent DNA, TCRdb's TRBD2 call cannot be checked. Germline values: CDR1 SSHAT, CDR2 FNYEAQ (reference sequence). This CDR3 has 16 amino acids. CDR3 sequence reads: CASSRGTSRDTGELFF.

V usage is TRBV9 and J usage is TRBJ2-5; TCRdb's D call of TRBD2 is untestable without DNA. Per the germline V gene, CDR1 is SGDLS and CDR2 is YYNGEE. This CDR3 has 14 residues. CDR3 amino acids: CASSVTGGQETQYF.

V usage is TRBV6-6 and J usage is TRBJ2-1; with no DNA, the TCRdb D assignment of TRBD1 cannot be verified. The CDR3 contains 17 residues. Germline-derived CDR1 and CDR2 are MNHNY and SVGAGI (reference sequence). This CDR3 reads CASSPPPGQGAYNEQFF.

The gene calls are TRBV11-3 and TRBJ2-7; TCRdb selects TRBD1, and the lack of DNA leaves this call unchecked. CDR3 size: 13 residues. The germline V gene encodes CDR1 SGHNT and CDR2 YENEEA. This CDR3 reads CASSLLQGGEQYF.